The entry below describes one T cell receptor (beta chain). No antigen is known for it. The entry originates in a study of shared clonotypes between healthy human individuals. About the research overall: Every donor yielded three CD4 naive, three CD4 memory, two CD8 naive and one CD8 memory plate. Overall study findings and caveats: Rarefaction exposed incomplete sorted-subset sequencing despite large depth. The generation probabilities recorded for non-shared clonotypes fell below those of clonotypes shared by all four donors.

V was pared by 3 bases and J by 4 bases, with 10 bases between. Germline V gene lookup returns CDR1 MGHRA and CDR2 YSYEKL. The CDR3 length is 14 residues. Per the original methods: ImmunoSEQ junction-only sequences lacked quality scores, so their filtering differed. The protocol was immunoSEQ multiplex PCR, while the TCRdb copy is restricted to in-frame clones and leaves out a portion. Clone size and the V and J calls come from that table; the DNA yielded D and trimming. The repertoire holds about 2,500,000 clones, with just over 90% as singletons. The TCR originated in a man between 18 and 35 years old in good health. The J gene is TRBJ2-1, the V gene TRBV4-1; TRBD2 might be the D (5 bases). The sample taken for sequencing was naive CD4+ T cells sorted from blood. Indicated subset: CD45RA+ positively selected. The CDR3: CASSQAGVYNEQFF. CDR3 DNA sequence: TGCGCCAGCAGCCAGGCCGGGGTGTACAATGAGCAGTTCTTC.